This TCR beta chain was sequenced in a study of blood T cell repertoires in COVID-19 (dated by TCRdb to the early 2020s). Study-wide context: Samples covering the acute and convalescent phases of COVID-19 were provided by collaborators in the United States, Italy and Spain. The material from the prospective study consisted of cDNA or gDNA derived from T cells, B-cell-depleted T cells, or PBMCs. The dataset comprised deeply sampled blood TCRbeta repertoires from subjects exposed to, actively infected with, or recovered from COVID-19. Samples came from the ongoing ImmuneRACE study (first 160 participants) plus 1,254 subjects from 6 global collaborators. The repertoires were released in a freely available public database intended as a resource for research on the immune response to SARS-CoV-2. Sample metadata almost always included a de-identified subject ID, COVID-19 status, age in years and sex. HLA class I and class II types, where available, came from metadata supplied by the sample provider rather than from assay-based typing. Overall results and qualifications from the work: Clinical and demographic metadata were provided uncurated, with the amount varying by source and participant.

In Seattle, one collaborating source enrolled patients while the infection was active and tracked those patients longitudinally over the course of disease. Collaborating institutions collected whole blood in K2EDTA tubes following their own protocols. Collaborator samples were shipped for TCRbeta analysis as frozen whole blood, isolated PBMCs, or DNA extracted from either sample type. TCRbeta CDR3 regions were amplified from genomic DNA by means of the immunoSEQ Assay, a bias-controlled multiplex PCR. As for the authors' bioinformatics: The number of nucleated cells in each sample was estimated by amplification of reference gene primers within the assay. Sequence reads were collapsed and filtered to measure the absolute abundance of every unique TCRbeta CDR3 rearrangement. For each sample, productive Simpson clonality was calculated by taking the square root of Simpson's diversity index across productive rearrangements. TCRdb obtained this table from immuneACCESS and retained in-frame rearrangements with V and J assigned. These tables miss some clones; where compared with another copy, unresolved V genes account for less than half of the shortfall, and the remainder is unexplained. Clone size and the V and J calls come from that table; the DNA yielded D and trimming. For this sample there are about 530,000 clones; approximately 88% appear just once. The top ten constitute roughly 8% of the sample.

In the case of this clone: Its antigen is currently not known. No quality values exist for individual bases; no much larger clone is one base distant.

The germline V gene sets CDR1 to MGHDK and CDR2 to SYGVNS. Relative to germline, V is 3 bases shorter and J is 4 bases shorter, with 18 bases between their ends. The CDR3 starts with the cysteine, ends with the phenylalanine, and has 17 residues. Kept here is only the CDR3 DNA, which spans 51 bases and is read in frame from base 1. Rearrangement joined TRBV25-1 to TRBJ1-4, and TRBD1 may be the D gene, going by 5 matching bases. The clonotype comes from a woman in her forties or fifties with COVID-19, enrolled during active disease. Sequenced: peripheral blood. The CDR3 in this case is CASSDLKATGGNEKLFF. The DNA is TGTGCCAGCAGTGACCTAAAAGCCACCGGGGGTAATGAAAAACTGTTTTTT. Supplemented by the reference TRBV25-1 and TRBJ1-4 proteins around the CDR3, the complete variable domain is EADIYQTPRYLVIGTGKKITLECSQTMGHDKMYWYQQDPGMELHLIHYSYGVNSTEKGDLSSESTVSRIRTEHFPLTLESARPSHTSQYLCASSDLKATGGNEKLFFGSGTQLSVL.